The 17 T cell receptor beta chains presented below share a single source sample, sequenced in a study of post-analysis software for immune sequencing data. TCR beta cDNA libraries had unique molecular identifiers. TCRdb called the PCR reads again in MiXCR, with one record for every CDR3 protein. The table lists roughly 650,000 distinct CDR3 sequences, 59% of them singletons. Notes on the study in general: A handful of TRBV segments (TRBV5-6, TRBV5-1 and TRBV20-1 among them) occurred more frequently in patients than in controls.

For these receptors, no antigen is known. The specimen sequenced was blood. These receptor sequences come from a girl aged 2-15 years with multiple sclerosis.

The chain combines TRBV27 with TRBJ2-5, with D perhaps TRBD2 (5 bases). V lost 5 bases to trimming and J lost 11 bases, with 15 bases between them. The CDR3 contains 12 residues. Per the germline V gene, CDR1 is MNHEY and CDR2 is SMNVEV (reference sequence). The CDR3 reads CASSPPYGEQYF. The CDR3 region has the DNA TGTGCCAGCAGTCCCCCTTATGGGGAGCAGTACTTC.

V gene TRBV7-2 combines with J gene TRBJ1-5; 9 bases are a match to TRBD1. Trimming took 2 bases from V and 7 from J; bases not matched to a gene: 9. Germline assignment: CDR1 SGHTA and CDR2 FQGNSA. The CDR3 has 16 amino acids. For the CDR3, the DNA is TGTGCCAGCAGCTTAAGGGGGACAGGGACACGACAGCCCCAGCATTTT. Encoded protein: CASSLRGTGTRQPQHF.

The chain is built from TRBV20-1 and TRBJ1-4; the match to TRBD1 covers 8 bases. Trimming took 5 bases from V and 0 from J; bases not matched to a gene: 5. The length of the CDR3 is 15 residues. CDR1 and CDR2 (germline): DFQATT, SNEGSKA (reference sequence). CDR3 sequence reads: CSARTTGATNEKLFF. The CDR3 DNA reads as TGCAGTGCTCGTACGACAGGGGCAACTAATGAAAAACTGTTTTTT.

The CDR3 DNA sequence: TGTGCCAGCTCGACCCAAAGACTGTCTTGGGAGACCCAGTACTTC. Translated, it gives CASSTQRLSWETQYF. This rearrangement joins TRBV5-5 to TRBJ2-5; D not certain. The CDR3 extends over 15 amino acids. Trimming cost V 7 bases and J 5 bases, with 21 bases left between them. Germline CDR1 is SGHKS and CDR2 is YYEKEE (reference sequence).

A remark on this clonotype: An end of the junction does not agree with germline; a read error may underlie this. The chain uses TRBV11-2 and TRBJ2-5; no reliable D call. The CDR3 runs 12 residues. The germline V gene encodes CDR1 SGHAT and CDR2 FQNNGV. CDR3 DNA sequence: TGTGCCAGCAGCCCGTACCAAGAGACCCAGGACTTC. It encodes CASSPYQETQDF.

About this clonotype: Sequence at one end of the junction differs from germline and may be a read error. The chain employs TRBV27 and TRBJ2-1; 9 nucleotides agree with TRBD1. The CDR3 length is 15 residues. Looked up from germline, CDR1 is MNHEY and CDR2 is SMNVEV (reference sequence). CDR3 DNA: TGTGCTAGCAGTGGACAGGGGCCCTCCTACAATGAGCAGTTCTTC. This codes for CASSGQGPSYNEQFF.

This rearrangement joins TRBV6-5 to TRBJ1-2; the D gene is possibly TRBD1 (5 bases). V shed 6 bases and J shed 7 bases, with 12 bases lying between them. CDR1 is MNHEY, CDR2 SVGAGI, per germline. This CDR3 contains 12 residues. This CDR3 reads CASRPPGSGYTF. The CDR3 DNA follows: TGTGCCAGCAGGCCTCCAGGGAGTGGCTACACCTTC.

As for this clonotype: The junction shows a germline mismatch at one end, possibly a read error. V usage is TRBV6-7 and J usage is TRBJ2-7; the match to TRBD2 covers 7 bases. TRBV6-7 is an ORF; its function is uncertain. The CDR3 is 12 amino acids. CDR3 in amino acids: CGTGGGSYEQYF. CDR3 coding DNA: TGCGGGACGGGCGGGGGCTCCTACGAGCAGTACTTC.

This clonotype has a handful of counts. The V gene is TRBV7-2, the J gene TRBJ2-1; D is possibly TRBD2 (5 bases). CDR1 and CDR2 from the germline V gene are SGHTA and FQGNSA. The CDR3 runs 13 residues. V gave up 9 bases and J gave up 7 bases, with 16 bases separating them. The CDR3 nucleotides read TGTGCCAGTACAGTCCAGCGGAGTAATGAGCAGTTCTTC. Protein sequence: CASTVQRSNEQFF.

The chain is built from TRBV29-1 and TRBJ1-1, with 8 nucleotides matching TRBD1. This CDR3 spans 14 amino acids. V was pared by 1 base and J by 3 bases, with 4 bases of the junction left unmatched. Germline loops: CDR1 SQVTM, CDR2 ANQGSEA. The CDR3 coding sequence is TGCAGCGTTGAAGGGACACAGGGGGACACTGAAGCTTTCTTT. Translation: CSVEGTQGDTEAFF. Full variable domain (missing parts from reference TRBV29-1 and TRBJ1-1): SAVISQKPSRDICQRGTSLTIQCQVDSQVTMMFWYRQQPGQSLTLIATANQGSEATYESGFVIDKFPISRPNLTFSTLTVSNMSPEDSSIYLCSVEGTQGDTEAFFGQGTRLTVV.

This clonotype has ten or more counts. CDR3 in amino acids: CSVFPSADTQYF. The CDR3 DNA sequence: TGCAGCGTGTTCCCATCGGCAGATACGCAGTATTTT. The genes are TRBV29-1 and TRBJ2-3; D ambiguous. Germline-derived CDR1 and CDR2 are SQVTM and ANQGSEA. The CDR3 has 12 amino acids. V shed 6 bases and J shed 4 bases, with 11 bases lying between them.

DNA of the CDR3: TGTGCCAGTCCCAGTTTCTCCTACAATGAGCAGTTCTTC. Protein product: CASPSFSYNEQFF. The rearrangement uses TRBV7-9 and TRBJ2-1; D remains ambiguous. CDR3 size: 13 residues. V was shortened by 9 bases and J by 0 bases, with 9 bases between the two germline ends. From germline, CDR1 is SEHNR and CDR2 FQNEAQ (reference sequence).

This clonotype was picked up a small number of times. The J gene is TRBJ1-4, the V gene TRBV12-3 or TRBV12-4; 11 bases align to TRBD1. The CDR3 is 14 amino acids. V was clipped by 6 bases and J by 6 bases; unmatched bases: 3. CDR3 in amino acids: CASSSGQGDEKLFF. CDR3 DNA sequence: TGTGCCAGCAGCTCGGGACAGGGGGATGAAAAACTGTTTTTT.

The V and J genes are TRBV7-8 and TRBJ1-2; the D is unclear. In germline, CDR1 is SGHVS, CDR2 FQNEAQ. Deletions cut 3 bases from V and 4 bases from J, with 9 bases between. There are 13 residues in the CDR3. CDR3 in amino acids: CASSFAAIYGYTF. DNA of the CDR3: TGTGCCAGCAGCTTTGCAGCGATCTATGGCTACACCTTC.

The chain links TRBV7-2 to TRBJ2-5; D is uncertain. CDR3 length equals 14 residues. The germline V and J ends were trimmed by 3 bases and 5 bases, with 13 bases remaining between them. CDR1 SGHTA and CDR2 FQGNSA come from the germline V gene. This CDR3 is CASSLNLKKETQYF. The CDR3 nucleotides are TGTGCCAGCAGCTTGAACCTAAAGAAGGAGACCCAGTACTTC.

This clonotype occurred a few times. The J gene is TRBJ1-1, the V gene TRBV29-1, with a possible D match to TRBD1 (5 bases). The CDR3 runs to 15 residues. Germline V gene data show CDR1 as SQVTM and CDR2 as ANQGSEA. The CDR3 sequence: CSGRTGTFMNTEAFF. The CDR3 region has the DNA TGCAGTGGCAGAACCGGGACGTTCATGAACACTGAAGCTTTCTTT.

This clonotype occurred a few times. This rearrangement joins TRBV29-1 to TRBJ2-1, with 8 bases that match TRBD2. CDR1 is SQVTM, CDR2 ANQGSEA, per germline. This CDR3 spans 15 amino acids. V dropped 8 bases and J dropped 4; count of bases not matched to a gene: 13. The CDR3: CSLQRGLGVYNEQFF. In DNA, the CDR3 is TGCAGCCTTCAACGGGGACTAGGAGTGTACAATGAGCAGTTCTTC.